The 31 T cell receptor beta chains reported below all come from one sample, sequenced in a study of blood T cell repertoires in COVID-19. Clones were sequenced by immunoSEQ multiplex PCR, and TCRdb holds only the in-frame ones, with some missing. The repertoire holds roughly 280,000 clones, with around nine tenths as singletons. Specimen: peripheral blood. The receptor source for this set is a woman aged 60-70 years with COVID-19, enrolled during active disease.

The chain employs TRBV28 and TRBJ2-1; D may be TRBD2 (5 bases). The V gene lost 5 bases and the J gene lost 7 bases, with 12 bases spanning the gap. This CDR3 has 13 amino acids. CDR1 is MDHEN, CDR2 SYDVKM, per germline. The CDR3 here is CASSEATGNEQFF. The CDR3 coding sequence is TGTGCCAGCAGTGAAGCAACGGGGAATGAGCAGTTCTTC. The full variable domain, in which reference TRBV28 and TRBJ2-1 provide the parts outside the CDR3, is DVKVTQSSRYLVKRTGEKVFLECVQDMDHENMFWYRQDPGLGLRLIYFSYDVKMKEKGDIPEGYSVSREKKERFSLILESASTNQTSMYLCASSEATGNEQFFGPGTRLTVL.

This rearrangement joins TRBV7-2 to TRBJ1-3; D remains unclear. V was pared by 5 bases and J by 1 base, with 12 bases between. The length of the CDR3 is 15 residues. The germline V gene has CDR1 SGHTA and CDR2 FQGNSA. This CDR3 is CASSPPTRSGNTIYF. CDR3 coding DNA: TGTGCCAGCAGCCCACCCACGCGGTCTGGAAACACCATATATTTT.

This chain links TRBV5-5 with TRBJ1-5; D possibly corresponds to TRBD1 (5 bases). The CDR3 has 14 amino acids. Trimming took off 3 bases at V and 11 bases at J, with 18 bases between the two ends. Germline lookup yields CDR1 SGHKS and CDR2 YYEKEE (reference sequence). CDR3 loop: CASSYGGRVSSQHF. As DNA, the CDR3 is TGTGCCAGCAGCTACGGGGGTCGGGTTTCTTCCCAGCATTTT.

The chain couples TRBV2 to TRBJ1-5; D gene unclear. The CDR3 runs 14 residues. V was cut by 4 bases and J by 1 base, with 8 bases left in between. CDR1 and CDR2 from the germline V gene are SNHLY and FYNNEI. CDR3 amino acids: CASSGGQSNQPQHF. Here the CDR3 DNA reads TGTGCCAGCAGTGGTGGGCAGAGCAATCAGCCCCAGCATTTT.

CDR3 in amino acids: CASSRGSGTSGSHEQFF. The CDR3 bases are TGTGCCAGCAGCCGGGGGTCCGGGACTAGCGGGAGTCATGAGCAGTTCTTC. The rearrangement uses TRBV7-9 and TRBJ2-1; TRBD2 matches at 14 bases. This CDR3 has 17 amino acids. Germline V CDR1 and CDR2: SEHNR, FQNEAQ (reference sequence). V lost 5 bases to trimming and J lost 8 bases; unmatched junction nucleotides: 11.

The V call is TRBV5-4, the J call TRBJ1-4; tentative D call: TRBD1 (5 bases). V was trimmed by 4 bases and J by 4 bases, leaving 20 bases between them. The CDR3 sequence is 17 residues long. Germline-derived CDR1 and CDR2 are SGHNT and YYREEE (reference sequence). CDR3 in amino acids: CASSRVRGAGSNEKLFF. In DNA form, the CDR3 reads TGTGCCAGCAGCCGCGTAAGGGGCGCGGGGAGTAATGAAAAACTGTTTTTT.

The chain employs TRBV3-1 (or the pseudogene TRBV3-2) and TRBJ2-6; 8 nucleotides line up with TRBD1. The CDR3 loop spans 18 amino acids. Germline assignment: CDR1 LGHDT and CDR2 YNNKEL (reference sequence). V was pared by 4 bases and J by 3 bases, with 11 bases of the junction left unmatched. In DNA, the CDR3 is TGTGCCAGCAGCCGACCTGGGACAGGCATGGGTGGGGCCAACGTCCTGACTTTC. It is translated as CASSRPGTGMGGANVLTF.

The rearrangement uses TRBV6-2 or TRBV6-3 and TRBJ1-2, with 7 bases identical to TRBD1. CDR1 MNHEY and CDR2 SVGEGT come from the germline V gene. The CDR3 sequence is 14 residues long. V was pared by 5 bases and J by 4 bases, with 7 bases of the junction left unmatched. CDR3 sequence (DNA): TGTGCCAGCAGTACCCCGGACAGGTTCTATGGCTACACCTTC. It encodes CASSTPDRFYGYTF.

The chain couples TRBV6-5 to TRBJ1-2; D is uncertain. V shed 6 bases and J shed 2 bases, with 13 bases lying between them. This CDR3 comprises 14 residues. Looked up from germline, CDR1 is MNHEY and CDR2 is SVGAGI. The CDR3 nucleotides are TGTGCCAGCAGCCAAGCGCGTGCAAACTATGGCTACACCTTC. As protein: CASSQARANYGYTF.

The chain uses TRBV29-1 and TRBJ2-1, with 8 positions matching TRBD1. This CDR3 contains 14 residues. From germline, CDR1 is SQVTM and CDR2 ANQGSEA. V gave up 3 bases and J gave up 3 bases; unmatched junction bases: 4. The CDR3 nucleotides read TGCAGCGTTGATAGGACAGGGAGCTACAATGAGCAGTTCTTC. Its protein product is CSVDRTGSYNEQFF.

The chain links TRBV5-4 to TRBJ1-4; TRBD1 might be the D (6 bases). This CDR3 is built from 14 residues. The V end lost 0 bases, the J end lost 8 bases, and 11 bases lay between the germline ends. The germline CDR1 and CDR2 sequences are SGHNT and YYREEE (reference sequence). The CDR3, as DNA: TGTGCCAGCAGCTTGGATCAGGGGCGGGAAAAACTGTTTTTT. This encodes CASSLDQGREKLFF.

In regard to this clone: The sample has other DNA sequences that encode this CDR3 too. The rearrangement uses TRBV5-1 and TRBJ2-1; 7 bases match TRBD2. The germline V gene encodes CDR1 SGHRS and CDR2 YFSETQ. The V gene end was trimmed by 0 bases and the J gene end by 0 bases; junction bases not matched to a gene: 3. CDR3 length: 16 residues. CDR3 sequence: CASSLGGGSSYNEQFF. In DNA, the CDR3 is TGCGCCAGCAGCTTGGGGGGCGGGAGCTCCTACAATGAGCAGTTCTTC.

This rearrangement joins TRBV5-1 to TRBJ2-1; tentative D call: TRBD1 (5 bases). V was shortened by 1 base and J by 2 bases, with 10 bases between the two germline ends. This CDR3 has 15 residues. The germline CDR1 and CDR2 sequences are SGHRS and YFSETQ. CDR3 amino acids: CASSLKGRTYNEQFF. The CDR3, as DNA: TGCGCCAGCAGCTTGAAGGGGCGAACCTACAATGAGCAGTTCTTC.

This clone appeared once. The rearrangement joins TRBV28 to TRBJ1-1, with a possible D match to TRBD1 (5 bases). Trimming left V 9 bases short and J 1 base short, with 9 bases between. The CDR3 runs to 12 residues. Per germline, CDR1 MDHEN and CDR2 SYDVKM. CDR3 in amino acids: CASVTGNTEAFF. CDR3 DNA: TGTGCCAGTGTCACAGGGAACACTGAAGCTTTCTTT.

This rearrangement joins TRBV7-2 to TRBJ1-1; TRBD1 matches at 11 bases. V lost 4 bases, J lost 1 base, and 5 bases stayed unmatched. This CDR3 is built from 16 residues. Germline V CDR1 and CDR2: SGHTA, FQGNSA. The CDR3 reads CASSSRDRGKNTEAFF. The DNA for the CDR3 is TGTGCCAGCAGCTCACGGGACAGGGGGAAGAACACTGAAGCTTTCTTT.

This clone was seen once. The chain couples TRBV18 to TRBJ1-1; TRBD1 matches at 9 bases. This CDR3 has 14 residues. Germline V gene sequence: CDR1 KGHSH, CDR2 LQKENI. V trimming: 2 bases; J trimming: 4 bases; junction bases outside the gene matches: 2. CDR3 region: CASSPATGGTEAFF. The DNA for the CDR3 is TGTGCCAGCTCACCAGCGACAGGGGGCACTGAAGCTTTCTTT.

V is TRBV5-5 and J is TRBJ2-3; the match to TRBD2 covers 7 bases. Germline V gives CDR1 SGHKS, CDR2 YYEKEE (reference sequence). This CDR3 has 16 amino acids. The J segment lost 5 bases and the V segment lost 0 bases, leaving 9 bases of the junction unmatched. The CDR3 nucleotides read TGTGCCAGCAGCTTGGTGGGCGGGGGTCTTGGAGATACGCAGTATTTT. It codes for CASSLVGGGLGDTQYF.

The genes are TRBV19 and TRBJ1-5, with 12 bases identical to TRBD1. The CDR3 totals 14 residues. Per the germline V gene, CDR1 is LNHDA and CDR2 is SQIVND (reference sequence). Unmatched junction bases numbered 6, after V lost 9 bases and J lost 6 bases. Here the CDR3 DNA reads TGTGCCAGCACCGGGACAGGGGGCGCTCAGCCCCAGCATTTT. It translates to CASTGTGGAQPQHF.

The genes are TRBV5-1 and TRBJ2-3; TRBD2 aligns across 8 bases. The CDR3 length is 15 residues. Germline V gene sequence: CDR1 SGHRS, CDR2 YFSETQ. The trim removed 4 bases at V and 2 bases at J, leaving 6 bases unmatched. The CDR3 region has the DNA TGCGCCAGCAGCGCCCCTAGCGGGCTCACAGATACGCAGTATTTT. It is translated as CASSAPSGLTDTQYF.

The chain employs TRBV7-3 and TRBJ2-1; no definite D call. V was shortened by 1 base and J by 10 bases, with 11 bases between the two germline ends. Germline values: CDR1 SGHTA, CDR2 FQGTGA. This CDR3 region has 13 residues. CDR3 amino acids: CASSLMKNLEQFF. CDR3 in DNA: TGTGCCAGCAGCTTAATGAAAAACCTAGAGCAGTTCTTC.

The CDR3 protein is CASSFQGTGDTQYF. The CDR3 DNA follows: TGTGCCAGCAGTTTTCAGGGTACCGGAGATACGCAGTATTTT. The chain links TRBV6-6 to TRBJ2-3; TRBD1 is a possible D gene (5 bases). The CDR3 spans 14 residues. Per the germline V gene, CDR1 is MNHNY and CDR2 is SVGAGI (reference sequence). The V end lost 4 bases, the J end lost 5 bases, and 13 bases lay between the germline ends.

V and J are TRBV27 and TRBJ2-5, with D unresolved. The CDR3 extends over 11 amino acids. V lost 3 bases to trimming and J lost 5 bases, with 4 bases between them. The V gene's germline CDR1 is MNHEY and CDR2 SMNVEV (reference sequence). CDR3 sequence reads: CASSFRETQYF. CDR3 bases: TGTGCCAGCAGTTTTCGGGAGACCCAGTACTTC.

The CDR3 DNA reads TGTGCCAGCAGCGTCTCAGGGGGCGGAAACACTGAAGCTTTCTTT. This gives the protein CASSVSGGGNTEAFF. The chain joins TRBV9 to TRBJ1-1; 8 nucleotides align to TRBD1. Germline CDR1 is SGDLS and CDR2 is YYNGEE. Trimming took 2 bases from V and 2 from J; bases not matched to a gene: 5. The CDR3 length is 15 residues.

The gene calls are TRBV3-1 (or the pseudogene TRBV3-2) and TRBJ1-2, with 7 bases that match TRBD1. Germline CDR1 LGHDT, CDR2 YNNKEL (reference sequence). The trim removed 4 bases at V and 2 bases at J, leaving 13 bases unmatched. There are 17 residues in the CDR3. The CDR3 region is CASSPTGAGGRNYGYTF. CDR3 nucleotides: TGTGCCAGCAGCCCTACGGGCGCAGGGGGGAGGAACTATGGCTACACCTTC.

This rearrangement joins TRBV28 to TRBJ2-7; a possible D gene is TRBD1 (5 bases). Germline V lookup: CDR1 MDHEN, CDR2 SYDVKM. There are 15 residues in the CDR3. The V end lost 6 bases, the J end lost 2 bases, and 17 bases lay between the germline ends. The CDR3 DNA reads TGTGCCAGCAGCCAATCTACAGGTGCCACCTACGAGCAGTACTTC. Amino acid sequence: CASSQSTGATYEQYF. The whole variable domain, remainder taken from reference TRBV28 and TRBJ2-7, is DVKVTQSSRYLVKRTGEKVFLECVQDMDHENMFWYRQDPGLGLRLIYFSYDVKMKEKGDIPEGYSVSREKKERFSLILESASTNQTSMYLCASSQSTGATYEQYFGPGTRLTVT.

The chain is built from TRBV9 and TRBJ2-2; TRBD1 is a possible D gene (6 bases). From germline, CDR1 is SGDLS and CDR2 YYNGEE. Trimming removed 2 bases at V and 2 bases at J, with 10 bases between. The CDR3 contains 15 residues. This CDR3 reads CASSVHRANTGELFF. The CDR3 bases are TGTGCCAGCAGCGTTCACAGGGCCAACACCGGGGAGCTGTTTTTT.

The chain combines TRBV9 with TRBJ2-1, with D possibly matching TRBD1 (6 bases). This CDR3 has 14 amino acids. Germline-derived CDR1 and CDR2 are SGDLS and YYNGEE. Trimming left V 4 bases short and J 2 bases short, with 10 bases between. CDR3 residues: CASSFRTAYNEQFF. The DNA of the CDR3 is TGTGCCAGCAGCTTCCGGACAGCCTACAATGAGCAGTTCTTC.

The V gene is TRBV4-3, the J gene TRBJ2-2; 8 nucleotides match TRBD2. In germline, CDR1 is LGHNA, CDR2 YSLEER. The length of the CDR3 is 16 residues. With 0 bases clipped from V and 7 bases from J, the junction kept 7 bases outside the gene matches. CDR3 amino acids: CASSQDRAGAGGELFF. CDR3 DNA: TGCGCCAGCAGCCAAGATCGAGCGGGAGCGGGCGGGGAGCTGTTTTTT.

The table lists this clone with a count of one. The rearrangement uses TRBV28 and TRBJ1-5, with D perhaps TRBD1 (5 bases). The CDR3 runs to 14 residues. V shed 2 bases and J shed 6 bases, with 11 bases lying between them. CDR1 and CDR2 from the germline V gene are MDHEN and SYDVKM. The DNA for the CDR3 is TGTGCCAGCAGTTTACAGGGTACCACTCAGCCCCAGCATTTT. Its translation is CASSLQGTTQPQHF.

The genes are TRBV19 and TRBJ2-2, with D perhaps matching TRBD2 (5 bases). CDR1 and CDR2 from the germline V gene are LNHDA and SQIVND (reference sequence). This CDR3 comprises 14 residues. V shed 7 bases and J shed 7 bases, with 16 bases lying between them. The CDR3 coding sequence is TGTGCCAGTAATTGGGGAGAAGGGCTCGGGGAGCTGTTTTTT. Translation gives CASNWGEGLGELFF.

This clone was counted many times. The same CDR3 also results from other DNA sequences found in this sample. The chain links TRBV7-8 to TRBJ2-7; a possible D gene is TRBD1 (6 bases). The ends were cut back, 6 bases at V and 3 bases at J, with 15 bases in the middle. The CDR3 length is 14 residues. Germline-derived CDR1 and CDR2 are SGHVS and FQNEAQ. In nucleotides, the CDR3 is TGTGCCAGCAGTCGGAGAGGCAGGGGCTACGAGCAGTACTTC. Translated: CASSRRGRGYEQYF.